A selection of T cell receptor beta chains follows, all from one sample in a study of blood T cell repertoires in COVID-19. Sequenced by immunoSEQ multiplex PCR; TCRdb stores in-frame clones only, minus some. The sample lists 150,000 to 200,000 clones, 88% seen once, with roughly 8.6% in the top ten. The sample consisted of PBMCs or T cells enriched from blood (not recorded which). These receptors all come from a woman aged 18-29 years who had recovered from COVID-19. Both conserved end residues are part of each CDR3. The D gene is left open where the match is weak. The size of a clone is reported for some rows only, either as once, few or many, or as a class for expanded clones.

D	size	V	J	DNA	CDR3
-	-	TRBV11-2	TRBJ2-2	TGTGCCAGGCCAGGGGTTTCCGGGGAGCTGTTTTTT	CARPGVSGELFF
-	few	TRBV28	TRBJ1-1	TGTGCCAGCCACGGACACCCTTCGAACACTGAAGCTTTCTTT	CASHGHPSNTEAFF
-	once	TRBV11-3	TRBJ2-2	TGTGCCAGCAGCTTAGGCTCCGGGACACTGTTTGGGACCGGGGAGCTGTTTTTT	CASSLGSGTLFGTGELFF
-	-	TRBV19	TRBJ1-4	TGTGCCAGTAGATACAGGGAAGGAAATGAAAAACTGTTTTTT	CASRYREGNEKLFF
-	-	TRBV11-3	TRBJ2-1	TGTGCCAGCAGCTTAGCTGTTTACAATGAGCAGTTCTTC	CASSLAVYNEQFF
-	once	TRBV7-2	TRBJ1-1	TGTGCCAGCAGCTTAGGAGGGGGTTCCCCCCCTAAAGCTTTCTTT	CASSLGGGSPPKAFF
-	-	TRBV30	TRBJ1-5	TGTGCCTGGAGTTTGGGCAGTAATGATCAGCCCCAGCATTTT	CAWSLGSNDQPQHF
-	few	TRBV10-2	TRBJ1-3	TGCGCCAGCATGCTCGACCCTAGCTCTGGAAACACCATATATTTT	CASMLDPSSGNTIYF
TRBD2	-	TRBV5-1	TRBJ2-5	TGCGCCAGCAGCCTGGGGGGGGAAGAGACCCAGTACTTC	CASSLGGEETQYF
-	-	TRBV30	TRBJ1-3	TGTGCCTTCCGACAGGGAAACACCATATATTTT	CAFRQGNTIYF
TRBD2	-	TRBV28	TRBJ2-1	TGTGCCAGCAGTTTATTGGCTAGCGGGAGTTTGGGTGAGCAGTTCTTC	CASSLLASGSLGEQFF
-	few	TRBV6-5	TRBJ2-4	TGTGCCAGCAGTTACTCGATCGGAGTTGCCAAAAACATTCAGTACTTC	CASSYSIGVAKNIQYF
-	once	TRBV5-4	TRBJ2-2	TGTGCCAGCAGCCCGGGAGACACCGGGGAGCTGTTTTTT	CASSPGDTGELFF
TRBD2	-	TRBV2	TRBJ2-5	TGTGCCAGCAGTGACCGGCTAGCGGGAGCTCTGGAGACCCAGTACTTC	CASSDRLAGALETQYF
-	-	TRBV30	TRBJ1-2	TGTGCCTGGAGTGTGCGGGGGGCGCAAGGCTACACCTTC	CAWSVRGAQGYTF
-	-	TRBV21-1	TRBJ1-2	TGTGCCAGCAGCTTTGGACAGATTTATGGCTACACCTTC	CASSFGQIYGYTF
TRBD1	-	TRBV5-6	TRBJ2-7	TGTGCCAGCAGCTTGGCCGGGACAGGGAGCGGCTACGAGCAGTACTTC	CASSLAGTGSGYEQYF
TRBD1	-	TRBV5-5	TRBJ1-1	TGTGCCAGCAGCTTGAGGCAGGGGGCTGGGACTGAAGCTTTCTTT	CASSLRQGAGTEAFF
-	-	TRBV4-1	TRBJ1-1	TGCGCCAGCAGCCAAGAAAACGGGGTGGGAGGGGCTTTCTTT	CASSQENGVGGAFF
-	-	TRBV18	TRBJ1-3	TGTGCCAGCTCACCACAGCAGGGCTGGACTGGAAACACCATATATTTT	CASSPQQGWTGNTIYF
TRBD1	-	TRBV6-5	TRBJ1-2	TGTGCCAGCAGTCCCAACCCCGGGACAGGCTATGGCTACACCTTC	CASSPNPGTGYGYTF
-	-	TRBV12-3/TRBV12-4	TRBJ2-2	TGTGCCAGCAGCACAGGGATTACCGGGGAGCTGTTTTTT	CASSTGITGELFF
TRBD1	-	TRBV28	TRBJ2-3	TGTGCCAGCACCACTCCCTTAGGAAGGGGGCACACAGATACGCAGTATTTT	CASTTPLGRGHTDTQYF